A single sample is the source of the 19 T cell receptor beta chains below, sequenced in a study of cytomegalovirus exposure and HLA in healthy donors. PCR used 60 Vbeta primers and 13 Jbeta primers. Sequenced by immunoSEQ multiplex PCR; TCRdb stores in-frame clones only, minus some. Here the sample spans about 97,000 clones, roughly three fifths being singletons. Specimen: PBMCs. All receptors derive from a human donor in good health.

This chain connects TRBV19 to TRBJ2-3, with D maybe TRBD1 (6 bases). Germline CDR1 LNHDA, CDR2 SQIVND (reference sequence). V was shortened by 1 base and J by 4 bases, with 9 bases between the two germline ends. CDR3 length: 14 residues. The CDR3 protein is CASSIVPGADTQYF. As DNA, the CDR3 is TGTGCCAGTAGTATAGTGCCAGGGGCAGATACGCAGTATTTT.

The chain has TRBV6-5 and TRBJ2-6; 9 bases match TRBD1. Germline V gene sequence: CDR1 MNHEY, CDR2 SVGAGI. The CDR3 has 15 residues. V shed 4 bases and J 12 bases; nucleotides not matched to a gene: 10. The CDR3 spells CASSSPGQGKVVLTF. DNA for the CDR3: TGTGCCAGCAGTTCCCCGGGACAGGGTAAGGTCGTCCTGACTTTC.

The rearrangement uses TRBV7-2 and TRBJ2-2, with D possibly TRBD1 on 6 matching bases. V lost 5 bases and J lost 6, with 19 bases in between. The CDR3 consists of 16 residues. The germline gives CDR1 SGHTA, CDR2 FQGNSA. The CDR3 loop reads CASSPRVRGYAGELFF. CDR3 sequence (DNA): TGTGCCAGCAGCCCTAGGGTCAGGGGATACGCCGGGGAGCTGTTTTTT.

The CDR3 loop is CASSLRAGVSYEQYF. As DNA, the CDR3 is TGCGCCAGCAGCTTGAGGGCAGGGGTGAGCTACGAGCAGTACTTC. The V call is TRBV5-1, the J call TRBJ2-7; D is perhaps TRBD1 (6 bases). Germline lookup yields CDR1 SGHRS and CDR2 YFSETQ. The CDR3 sequence is 15 residues long. Deletions cut 1 base from V and 3 bases from J, with 14 bases between.

The chain links TRBV15 to TRBJ1-4, with D possibly being TRBD1 (6 bases). From germline, CDR1 is LNHNV and CDR2 YYDKDF (reference sequence). Deletions cut 6 bases from V and 6 bases from J, with 14 bases between. The CDR3 runs 14 residues. CDR3 in amino acids: CATRGEGEDEKLFF. CDR3 DNA: TGTGCCACCAGGGGGGAGGGGGAGGATGAAAAACTGTTTTTT.

The V call is TRBV11-2, the J call TRBJ1-4; tentative D call: TRBD1 (5 bases). Trimming took 1 base from V and 11 from J, leaving 11 bases between them. The CDR3 runs to 13 residues. Germline CDR1 and CDR2: SGHAT and FQNNGV. The CDR3 is CASSLGMEGKLFF. The CDR3 DNA reads as TGTGCCAGCAGCTTAGGCATGGAGGGGAAACTGTTTTTT.

This chain links TRBV27 with TRBJ2-3, with TRBD2 matching 10 bases. Germline CDR1 MNHEY, CDR2 SMNVEV (reference sequence). Trimming removed 3 bases from V and 3 bases from J; junction bases left unmatched: 3. The CDR3 is made up of 15 amino acids. In DNA, the CDR3 is TGTGCCAGCAGTTTTTCACTAGCGGGGACAGATACGCAGTATTTT. It codes for CASSFSLAGTDTQYF.

The rearrangement joins TRBV28 to TRBJ2-7; TRBD2 agrees at 10 bases. V was clipped by 7 bases and J by 4 bases; unmatched bases: 13. Looked up from germline, CDR1 is MDHEN and CDR2 is SYDVKM. The length of the CDR3 is 16 residues. The chain's CDR3 is CASTGGGLAGVYEQYF. DNA of the CDR3: TGTGCCAGCACTGGGGGGGGCCTAGCGGGAGTTTACGAGCAGTACTTC.

This clone has a single count. V usage is TRBV19 and J usage is TRBJ2-2; tentative D call: TRBD2 (5 bases). This CDR3 is built from 17 residues. The germline V gene has CDR1 LNHDA and CDR2 SQIVND (reference sequence). The V and J ends lost 10 bases and 1 base respectively, with 22 bases between them. The CDR3 sequence is CATRNGLTRRNTGELFF. For the CDR3, the DNA is TGTGCCACGAGAAACGGACTGACGAGACGGAACACCGGGGAGCTGTTTTTT.

With respect to this clone: One junction end disagrees with the germline gene, perhaps due to a read error. The chain carries TRBV7-6 and TRBJ2-1; possible D gene TRBD2, 6 bases. The CDR3 sequence is 15 residues long. Germline loops: CDR1 SGHVS, CDR2 FNYEAQ. The DNA for the CDR3 is TGTGCCAGCAGCATAGCTAGCGCGGTCTACAATGAGCAGTTCTTC. It specifies CASSIASAVYNEQFF.

The chain joins TRBV7-8 to TRBJ2-5; 7 bases agree with TRBD1. The CDR3 spans 16 residues. Germline CDR1 and CDR2: SGHVS and FQNEAQ. Trimming took 1 base from V and 0 from J; bases not matched to a gene: 5. The CDR3 loop reads CASSLGGQLNQETQYF. The CDR3 DNA is TGTGCCAGCAGCTTAGGGGGACAGCTCAACCAAGAGACCCAGTACTTC.

This clone was recorded a few times. V gene TRBV28 combines with J gene TRBJ2-5; possibly TRBD2 for D (6 bases). The end of the DNA aligns better with TRBJ2-7, so the J call may be wrong. In germline, CDR1 is MDHEN, CDR2 SYDVKM. This CDR3 contains 15 residues. The CDR3 here is CASSQPRDFPYEQYF. CDR3 coding DNA: TGTGCCAGCAGTCAGCCCCGGGACTTTCCCTACGAGCAGTACTTC.

V gene TRBV4-2 combines with J gene TRBJ1-2; D uncertain. The length of the CDR3 is 14 residues. Germline V gene sequence: CDR1 LGHNA, CDR2 YNFKEQ. V lost 0 bases to trimming and J lost 8 bases, with 13 bases between them. Written as DNA, the CDR3 is TGTGCCAGCAGCCAAGATTTACACAGTACCGGCTACACCTTC. It specifies CASSQDLHSTGYTF.

The CDR3 DNA is TGTGCCAGCAGCTCGACAGGGTACGGCTACACCTTC. Translated: CASSSTGYGYTF. This chain uses TRBV11-2 with TRBJ1-2; 7 nucleotides align to TRBD1. The CDR3 runs to 12 residues. Trimming cost V 4 bases and J 8 bases; bases outside gene matches: 4. Germline V gives CDR1 SGHAT, CDR2 FQNNGV.

This chain uses TRBV28 with TRBJ2-1; 10 bases map to TRBD1. The CDR3 has 16 residues. V lost 6 bases and J lost 6; bases outside the gene matches: 11. Per germline, CDR1 MDHEN and CDR2 SYDVKM. The CDR3: CASSPRDRGLGNEQFF. In DNA, the CDR3 is TGTGCCAGCAGCCCCCGGGACAGGGGACTTGGCAATGAGCAGTTCTTC.

This rearrangement joins TRBV4-2 to TRBJ2-3, with 13 bases that match TRBD2. This CDR3 has 16 amino acids. Germline lookup yields CDR1 LGHNA and CDR2 YNFKEQ. With V trimmed by 3 bases and J by 4 bases, 4 bases remained unmatched. The CDR3 DNA sequence: TGTGCCAGCAGCCACGGGACTAGCGGGACCCCAGATACGCAGTATTTT. It specifies CASSHGTSGTPDTQYF.

The chain links TRBV4-2 to TRBJ2-1, with TRBD1 identical over 10 bases. The germline CDR1 and CDR2 sequences are LGHNA and YNFKEQ. With 4 bases clipped from V and 5 bases from J, the junction kept 14 bases outside the gene matches. The CDR3 length is 18 residues. The CDR3 DNA reads TGTGCCAGCAGCCGGCTTACCCCGGGACAGGGGCCCAACAATGAGCAGTTCTTC. It yields the protein CASSRLTPGQGPNNEQFF.

This clone showed up just a few times. The CDR3 region is CASKGGSSYNEQFF. CDR3 DNA: TGTGCCAGTAAGGGCGGGAGCTCCTACAATGAGCAGTTCTTC. The rearrangement uses TRBV19 and TRBJ2-1; TRBD2 matches at 7 bases. V lost 7 bases to trimming and J lost 0 bases; unmatched junction nucleotides: 3. CDR1 is LNHDA and CDR2 is SQIVND in the germline V gene (reference sequence). The CDR3 spans 14 residues.

V is TRBV21-1 and J is TRBJ1-5; the DNA was not compared with TRBD1, the D call given in the table. TRBV21-1 is flagged as a pseudogene. The CDR3 runs to 16 residues. CDR3 residues: CASSKVVQGIDQPQHF. The CDR3 nucleotides read TGTGCCAGCAGCAAAGTGGTACAGGGAATCGATCAGCCCCAGCATTTT.